This TCR beta chain was obtained from a study of T-cell memory formation after mild COVID-19. TCRdb re-analysed the 5' RACE reads in MiXCR, keeping a single row per CDR3 protein. Here the sample spans roughly 450,000 distinct CDR3 sequences, over 15% being singletons. Germline lookup yields CDR1 SGHDT and CDR2 YYEEEE. Unmatched junction bases numbered 12, after V lost 2 bases and J lost 17 bases. This CDR3 comprises 13 residues. This clonotype was seen a few times. The chain employs TRBV5-6 and TRBJ1-4; 7 nucleotides match TRBD1. The sample was PBMCs or a T cell subset sorted from them (not recorded which). The receptor's source is an adult woman who had mild COVID-19 (a few samples of this study predate the infection). Cell type and time point are not known. The CDR3 region is CASSLIGTDRFFF. For the CDR3, the DNA is TGTGCCAGCAGCTTAATCGGCACGGACAGGTTTTTTTTT.